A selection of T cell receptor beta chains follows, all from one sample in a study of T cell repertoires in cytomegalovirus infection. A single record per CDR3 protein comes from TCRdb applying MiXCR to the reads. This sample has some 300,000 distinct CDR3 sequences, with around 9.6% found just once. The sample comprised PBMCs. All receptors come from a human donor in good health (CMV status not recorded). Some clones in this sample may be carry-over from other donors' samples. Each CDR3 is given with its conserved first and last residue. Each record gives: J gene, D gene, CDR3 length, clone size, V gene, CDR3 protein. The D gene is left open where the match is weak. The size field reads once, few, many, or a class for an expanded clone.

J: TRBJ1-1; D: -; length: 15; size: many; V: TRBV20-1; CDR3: CSATDPTRMNTEAFF
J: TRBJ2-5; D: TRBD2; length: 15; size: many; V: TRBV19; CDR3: CASSAGGMYQETQYF
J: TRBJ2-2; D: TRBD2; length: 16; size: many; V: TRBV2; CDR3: CASKSASGVGTGELFF
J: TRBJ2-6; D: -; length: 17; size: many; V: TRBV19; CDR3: CASSPTELYGGANVLTF
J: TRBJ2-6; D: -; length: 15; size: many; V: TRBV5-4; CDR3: CASSQRVSGANVLTF
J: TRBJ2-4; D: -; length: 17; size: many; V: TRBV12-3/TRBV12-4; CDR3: CASSLEGTSLAKNIQYF
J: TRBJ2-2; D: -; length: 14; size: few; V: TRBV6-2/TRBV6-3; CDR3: CASSYGWEPGELFF
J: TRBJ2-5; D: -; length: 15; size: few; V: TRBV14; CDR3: CASSQTQSVQETQYF
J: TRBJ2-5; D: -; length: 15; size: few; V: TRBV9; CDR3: CASSVDGGVQETQYF
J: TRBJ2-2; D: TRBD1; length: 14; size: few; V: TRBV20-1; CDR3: CSAEGQENTGELFF
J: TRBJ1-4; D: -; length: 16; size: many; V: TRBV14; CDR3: CASSLQYGLDNEKLFF
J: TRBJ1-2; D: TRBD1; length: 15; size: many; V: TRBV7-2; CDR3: CASSLGGTGEYGYTF
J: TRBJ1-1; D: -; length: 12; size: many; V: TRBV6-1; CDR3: CASTKLGPGAFF
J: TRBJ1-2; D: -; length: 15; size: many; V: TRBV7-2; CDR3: CASSSLEGRVNGYTF
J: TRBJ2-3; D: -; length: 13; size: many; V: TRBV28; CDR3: CASRARGTDTQYF
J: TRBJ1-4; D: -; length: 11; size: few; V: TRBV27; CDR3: CASSSDEKLFF
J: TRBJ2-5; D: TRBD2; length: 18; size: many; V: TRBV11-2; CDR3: CASSLTSRLAGEEETQYF